Sequencing of this T cell receptor beta chain was carried out in a study of naive and memory T cell subsets. With respect to this clonotype: What it binds is unknown.

Trimming shortened V by 1 base and J by 3 bases, and 10 bases separated the two germline ends. CDR1 is MGHRA, CDR2 YSYEKL, per germline. The CDR3 loop spans 15 amino acids. Notes on the study in general: A few larger clonotypes appeared in naive repertoires, especially CD8, possibly memory cells re-expressing CD45RA. Over 95% of naive TCR sequences appeared only once after error correction, unlike memory subsets. A clonotype means one alpha or beta sequence, not an alpha/beta pair.

The beta constant-region primer was an equimolar mix of two oligonucleotides covering TRBC1 and TRBC2. Four rounds of PCR amplified the ligated cDNA using nested alpha and beta constant-region primers plus SP2. TCRdb re-analysed the UMI-ligation and nested PCR reads in MiXCR, keeping a single row per CDR3 protein. The sample yields tens of thousands of distinct CDR3 sequences, 9% to 9.5% seen once. The source of this sequence is a human donor in good health. Input material: naive CD8+ T cells from blood. The V call is TRBV4-1, the J call TRBJ2-1, with TRBD2 as a possible D gene (6 bases). This chain's CDR3 is CASSQVRGDYNEQFF. The CDR3 region has the DNA TGCGCCAGCAGCCAAGTTCGCGGGGACTACAATGAGCAGTTCTTC.